The present entry profiles one TCR beta chain with its context. The sample originates from a study of blood T cell repertoires in COVID-19. Across the study: The United States, Italy and Spain supplied acute and convalescent COVID-19 samples. PBMCs, B-cell-depleted T cells, or T cells provided the cDNA or gDNA that made up the material.

Original handling: Estimation of nucleated cell counts relied on the amplification of reference gene primers. Produced via immunoSEQ multiplex PCR; TCRdb's table is partial and in-frame only. The V and J calls and clone size were taken over from that table, and D and trimming were inferred from the DNA. Counted here are roughly 180,000 clones, roughly 84% occurring once; the ten biggest clones make up 1.2%. This CDR3 is 14 amino acids long. The germline CDR1 and CDR2 sequences are KGHSH and LQKENI. V lost 4 bases to trimming and J lost 2 bases; unmatched junction nucleotides: 5. The source material was peripheral blood. The TCR was taken from a man in his sixties who had recovered from COVID-19. The rearrangement links TRBV18 to TRBJ2-7, with TRBD1 matching over 7 bases. The CDR3 DNA sequence: TGTGCCAGCTCACGTGGACAGGCACCCTACGAGCAGTACTTC. The encoded protein is CASSRGQAPYEQYF.